The 16 T cell receptor beta chains below come from one sample, sequenced in a study of shared clonotypes between healthy human individuals. Some clones are missing from TCRdb's copy, which holds only in-frame ones; the method was immunoSEQ multiplex PCR. Of about 2.4 million clones detected, 85% to 95% appear once; the ten largest clones hold more than 0.12%. The sample comprised naive CD4+ T cells sorted from blood. Subset noted: CD45RA+ positively selected. The receptors here all came from a man between 18 and 29 years old in good health.

Comment on this clone: Different DNA sequences within this sample yield the same CDR3. The chain links TRBV7-2 to TRBJ2-5; TRBD2 aligns across 8 bases. The CDR3 has 14 residues. Germline CDR1 SGHTA, CDR2 FQGNSA. J lost 2 bases, V lost 2 bases, and 1 base had no gene match. CDR3 loop: CASSLSGGQETQYF. CDR3 in DNA: TGTGCCAGCAGCTTAAGCGGGGGACAAGAGACCCAGTACTTC.

The chain recombines TRBV4-1 with TRBJ2-7; D unclear. The CDR3 spans 15 residues. CDR1 MGHRA and CDR2 YSYEKL come from the germline V gene. V lost 1 base and J 2 bases, leaving 12 bases between the germline ends. The CDR3 coding sequence is TGCGCCAGCAGCCAAGGGCCCAGTATCCCCTACGAGCAGTACTTC. The encoded protein is CASSQGPSIPYEQYF.

This clone was seen more than once but under ten times. V and J are TRBV14 and TRBJ2-1; 10 positions match TRBD2. The length of the CDR3 is 13 residues. V trimming: 3 bases; J trimming: 9 bases; junction bases outside the gene matches: 2. Germline CDR1 SGHDN, CDR2 FVKESK. DNA for the CDR3: TGTGCCAGCAGCCAGGAGCGGGAGGGTGAGCAGTTCTTC. Translating it yields CASSQEREGEQFF.

The rearrangement joins TRBV7-9 to TRBJ1-2; D gene ambiguous. This CDR3 has 19 residues. Germline V gives CDR1 SEHNR, CDR2 FQNEAQ (reference sequence). The germline V and J ends were trimmed by 1 base and 5 bases, with 26 bases remaining between them. As DNA, the CDR3 is TGTGCCAGCAGCTTAGATAGGTTCGGACGGACTTCCGAACAGTATGGCTACACCTTC. Translation: CASSLDRFGRTSEQYGYTF.

The chain employs TRBV15 and TRBJ1-3; TRBD1 might be the D (6 bases). Trimming removed 0 bases from V and 4 bases from J, with 13 bases in between. The CDR3 has 16 residues. Germline loops: CDR1 LNHNV, CDR2 YYDKDF (reference sequence). The CDR3 region has the DNA TGTGCCACCAGCAGAGAACAGGGAAGGTTAGGAAACACCATATATTTT. This sequence encodes CATSREQGRLGNTIYF.

V is TRBV7-9 and J is TRBJ1-1; possible D gene TRBD1, 5 bases. This CDR3 comprises 13 residues. V was trimmed by 4 bases and J by 5 bases, leaving 11 bases between them. The V gene's germline CDR1 is SEHNR and CDR2 FQNEAQ (reference sequence). CDR3 DNA: TGTGCCAGCAGCTCCAGGCGGGGGACTGAAGCTTTCTTT. This encodes CASSSRRGTEAFF.

The chain uses TRBV5-6 and TRBJ1-6; weak D call: TRBD1 (5 bases). Trimming took 0 bases from V and 7 from J, leaving 11 bases between them. From germline, CDR1 is SGHDT and CDR2 YYEEEE. The CDR3 has 15 amino acids. The CDR3 bases are TGTGCCAGCAGCTTGGGAGGGGCGCCGAATTCACCCCTCCACTTT. It specifies CASSLGGAPNSPLHF.

V is TRBV4-2 and J is TRBJ2-1; TRBD1 agrees at 8 bases. CDR1 and CDR2 from the germline V gene are LGHNA and YNFKEQ. J gave up 0 bases and V 6 bases, and 4 bases lay outside the gene matches. The CDR3 covers 15 residues. CDR3 loop: CASSPGGVSYNEQFF. In nucleotides, the CDR3 is TGTGCCAGCAGTCCAGGGGGCGTCTCCTACAATGAGCAGTTCTTC.

This rearrangement joins TRBV2 to TRBJ1-2; 11 bases map to TRBD1. The length of the CDR3 is 15 residues. CDR1 and CDR2 (germline): SNHLY, FYNNEI. The trim removed 2 bases at V and 7 bases at J, leaving 6 bases unmatched. The CDR3 DNA follows: TGTGCCAGCAGTGAACTAGGACAGGGGGCAGTTGGCTACACCTTC. Protein sequence: CASSELGQGAVGYTF.

The chain uses TRBV25-1 and TRBJ2-2; perhaps TRBD1 as D (5 bases). CDR1 and CDR2 (germline): MGHDK, SYGVNS. V gave up 6 bases and J gave up 1 base, with 9 bases separating them. This CDR3 spans 14 amino acids. CDR3 in DNA: TGTGCCAGCAGCGGACACTGGAACACCGGGGAGCTGTTTTTT. Translated, it gives CASSGHWNTGELFF.

This rearrangement joins TRBV6-6 to TRBJ1-5; TRBD1 matches at 7 bases. The CDR3 is 15 residues long. V gave up 4 bases and J gave up 7 bases; unmatched junction bases: 10. Germline CDR1 reads MNHNY; CDR2 reads SVGAGI (reference sequence). This chain's CDR3 is CASSLYRGNEQPQHF. As DNA, the CDR3 is TGTGCCAGCAGTTTGTACAGGGGAAACGAACAGCCCCAGCATTTT.

About this clone itself: This same CDR3 is encoded by further DNA sequences in the sample. The chain recombines TRBV30 with TRBJ2-2, with D possibly being TRBD2 (5 bases). The CDR3 is 13 amino acids. V was trimmed by 1 base and J by 4 bases, leaving 7 bases between them. Germline CDR1 GTSNPN, CDR2 SVGIG (reference sequence). CDR3 sequence reads: CAWSGTSTGELFF. DNA of the CDR3: TGTGCCTGGAGTGGGACTTCCACCGGGGAGCTGTTTTTT.

The chain joins TRBV11-2 to TRBJ2-1, with D perhaps matching TRBD1 (5 bases). The V gene's germline CDR1 is SGHAT and CDR2 FQNNGV. V was shortened by 0 bases and J by 11 bases, with 23 bases between the two germline ends. The CDR3 contains 17 residues. This CDR3 reads CASSLEGQGWGDSKQFF. The CDR3 DNA sequence: TGTGCCAGCAGCTTAGAGGGGCAGGGTTGGGGCGACTCTAAGCAGTTCTTC.

This sequence joins TRBV5-1 and TRBJ2-3; 7 nucleotides align to TRBD2. The V segment lost 5 bases and the J segment 5 bases; nucleotides outside the gene matches: 8. This CDR3 is 14 amino acids long. From germline, CDR1 is SGHRS and CDR2 YFSETQ. Here the CDR3 reads CASREGREGDTQYF. CDR3 nucleotide sequence: TGCGCCAGCAGAGAAGGGAGGGAGGGAGATACGCAGTATTTT. The full variable domain, its missing parts supplied by reference TRBV5-1 and TRBJ2-3, is KAGVTQTPRYLIKTRGQQVTLSCSPISGHRSVSWYQQTPGQGLQFLFEYFSETQRNKGNFPGRFSGRQFSNSRSEMNVSTLELGDSALYLCASREGREGDTQYFGPGTRLTVL.

The chain is built from TRBV5-1 and TRBJ2-3; D could derive from TRBD1 or TRBD2 (7 bases each). The CDR3 loop spans 17 amino acids. V was shortened by 3 bases and J by 2 bases, with 19 bases between the two germline ends. The V gene's germline CDR1 is SGHRS and CDR2 YFSETQ. The DNA of the CDR3 is TGCGCCAGCAGCTCCAGGGGGGGCGGGGTATACACAGATACGCAGTATTTT. It yields the protein CASSSRGGGVYTDTQYF.

The chain recombines TRBV29-1 with TRBJ2-1, with a weak D call TRBD1 (6 bases). Germline loops: CDR1 SQVTM, CDR2 ANQGSEA. The CDR3 is 17 amino acids. V lost 5 bases and J 7 bases, leaving 27 bases between the germline ends. CDR3 nucleotide sequence: TGCAGCGTTTTTTTAGGGTGGATTACAGGGAATTGGAATGAGCAGTTCTTC. Its protein product is CSVFLGWITGNWNEQFF.